This entry is about one T cell receptor (beta chain). Profiled with immunoSEQ multiplex PCR; TCRdb holds only in-frame clones, not every one. This table has about 15,000 clones, 65% to 80% appearing once. These data are taken from a study of OX40 agonist ivuxolimab in advanced cancers. The CDR3 has 12 amino acids. Germline lookup yields CDR1 PRHDT and CDR2 FYEKMQ (reference sequence). The ends were cut back, 4 bases at V and 1 base at J, with 4 bases in the middle. This receptor was obtained from an adult with an advanced solid tumor such as melanoma, head and neck, liver or kidney cancer. Sequenced material: CD4+ or CD8+ T cells sorted from blood, taken in a trial of the OX40 agonist ivuxolimab. The V call is TRBV13, the J call TRBJ1-1; D not certain. The DNA of the CDR3 is TGTGCCAGCAGCTCCAGGAACACTGAAGCTTTCTTT. It encodes CASSSRNTEAFF. The full variable domain, its missing parts supplied by reference TRBV13 and TRBJ1-1, is AAGVIQSPRHLIKEKRETATLKCYPIPRHDTVYWYQQGPGQDPQFLISFYEKMQSDKGSIPDRFSAQQFSDYHSELNMSSLELGDSALYFCASSSRNTEAFFGQGTRLTVV.